This T cell receptor (beta chain) was observed in a study of cytomegalovirus exposure and HLA in healthy donors. Across the whole study: Earlier work reported about 110 million unique TCR beta sequences from about 200 million T cells. Findings and caveats of the study: Altogether, some 170 TCR beta chains were recorded as cytomegalovirus-associated.

Points on this clone: Its antigen is unidentified.

CDR3 length equals 13 residues. Germline V gene sequence: CDR1 ENHRY, CDR2 SYGVKD. Deletions cut 6 bases from V and 6 bases from J, with 15 bases between. The PCR made use of 60 Vbeta and 13 Jbeta primers. Method: immunoSEQ multiplex PCR; TCRdb's copy keeps in-frame clones and lacks some. The table lists roughly 280,000 clones, roughly two thirds of them singletons. The origin of this receptor is a female donor in good health and CMV-seronegative. Input material: PBMCs. The V call is TRBV10-3, the J call TRBJ2-7; no definite D call. The CDR3 spells CAIRPAGAPEQYF. CDR3 bases: TGTGCCATCAGACCCGCCGGAGCACCCGAGCAGTACTTC.